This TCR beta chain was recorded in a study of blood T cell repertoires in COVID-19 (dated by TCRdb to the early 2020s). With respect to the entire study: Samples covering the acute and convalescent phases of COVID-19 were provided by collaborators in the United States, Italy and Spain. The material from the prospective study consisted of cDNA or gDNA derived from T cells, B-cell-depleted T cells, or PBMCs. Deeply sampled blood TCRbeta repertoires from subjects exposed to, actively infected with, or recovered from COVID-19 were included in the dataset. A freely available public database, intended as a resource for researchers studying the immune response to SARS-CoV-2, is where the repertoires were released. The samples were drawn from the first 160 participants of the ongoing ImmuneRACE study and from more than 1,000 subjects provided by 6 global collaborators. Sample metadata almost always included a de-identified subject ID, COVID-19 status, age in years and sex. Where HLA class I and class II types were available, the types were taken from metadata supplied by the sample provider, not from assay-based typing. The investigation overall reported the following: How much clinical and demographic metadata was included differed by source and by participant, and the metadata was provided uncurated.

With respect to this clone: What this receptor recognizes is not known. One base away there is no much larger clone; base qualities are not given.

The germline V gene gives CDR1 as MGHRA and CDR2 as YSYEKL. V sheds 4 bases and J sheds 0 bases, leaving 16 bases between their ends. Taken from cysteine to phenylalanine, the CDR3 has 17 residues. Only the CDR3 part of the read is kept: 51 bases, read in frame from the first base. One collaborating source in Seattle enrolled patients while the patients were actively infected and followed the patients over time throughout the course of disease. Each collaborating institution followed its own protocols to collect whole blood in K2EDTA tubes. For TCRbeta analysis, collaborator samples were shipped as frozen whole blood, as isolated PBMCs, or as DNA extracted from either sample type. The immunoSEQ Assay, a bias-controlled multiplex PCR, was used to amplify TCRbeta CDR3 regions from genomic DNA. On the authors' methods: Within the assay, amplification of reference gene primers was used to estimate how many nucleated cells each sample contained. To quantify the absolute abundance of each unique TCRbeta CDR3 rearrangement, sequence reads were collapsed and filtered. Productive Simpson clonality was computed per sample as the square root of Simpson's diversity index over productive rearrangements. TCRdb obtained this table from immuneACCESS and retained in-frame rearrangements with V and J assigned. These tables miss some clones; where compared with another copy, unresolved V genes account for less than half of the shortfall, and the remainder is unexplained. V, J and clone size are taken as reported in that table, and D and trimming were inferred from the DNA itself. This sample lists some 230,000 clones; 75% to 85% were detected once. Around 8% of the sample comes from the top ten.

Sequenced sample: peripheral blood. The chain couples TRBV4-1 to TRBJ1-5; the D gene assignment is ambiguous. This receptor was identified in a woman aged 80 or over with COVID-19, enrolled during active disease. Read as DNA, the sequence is TGCGCCAGCAGCCCCCCGGGTGGAGACTATAGCAATCAGCCCCAGCATTTT. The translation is CASSPPGGDYSNQPQHF.